Below, one TCR beta chain is given with its context. Its antigen has not been determined. Per-base quality was not reported, and no clone a single base away is much larger than it. The data originate from a study of blood T cell repertoires in COVID-19 (dated by TCRdb to 2018 to 2020). Concerning the study at large: The collaborator samples originated in the United States, Italy and Spain and spanned the acute and convalescent phases of COVID-19. Where available, HLA class I and class II types were obtained from metadata supplied by the sample provider rather than from assay-based typing. The repertoires were released in a freely available public database intended as a resource for research on the immune response to SARS-CoV-2. The samples were drawn from the first 160 participants of the ongoing ImmuneRACE study and from 1,200 or so subjects provided by 6 global collaborators. Deeply sampled blood TCRbeta repertoires from subjects exposed to, actively infected with, or recovered from COVID-19 were included in the dataset. Nearly every sample came with metadata listing a de-identified subject ID, COVID-19 status, age in years and sex. The material from the prospective study consisted of cDNA or gDNA derived from T cells, B-cell-depleted T cells, or PBMCs. The investigation overall reported the following: The quantity of clinical and demographic metadata differed by source and by participant and was supplied without curation.

The collaborating institutions used their own protocols to collect whole blood in K2EDTA tubes. For TCRbeta analysis, collaborator samples were shipped as frozen whole blood, as isolated PBMCs, or as DNA extracted from either sample type. The CDR1 and CDR2 encoded by the germline V gene are SGHRS and YFSETQ. V and J lose 1 base and 3 bases, and a span of 7 bases separates them. The CDR3 contains 13 residues, cysteine and phenylalanine counted. CDR3 DNA only is kept here, 39 bases in frame from base 1. TCRbeta CDR3 regions were amplified from genomic DNA using the immunoSEQ Assay, a bias-controlled multiplex PCR. The paper's data handling went like this. The number of nucleated cells in each sample was estimated by amplification of reference gene primers within the assay. Sequence reads were collapsed and filtered to measure the absolute abundance of every unique TCRbeta CDR3 rearrangement. For each sample, productive Simpson clonality was calculated as the square root of Simpson's diversity index across productive rearrangements. The table was pulled from immuneACCESS by TCRdb, which kept in-frame rearrangements only. Such tables lose some clones; where checked, under half of the loss comes from unresolved V genes, and the rest has no known cause. That table gives V, J and clone size, and the DNA gave D and trimming. A total of about 51,000 clones appear in this sample, 65% to 85% of them only once. The ten largest clones take up approximately 2.5% of the sample.

The sequence was obtained from a man between 50 and 59 years old with acute or convalescent COVID-19. The source material was peripheral blood. The rearrangement joined TRBV5-1 to TRBJ1-1; the D gene is perhaps TRBD1, from 5 matching bases. CDR3 reads: CASSLKGDTEAFF. The DNA sequence reads TGCGCCAGCAGCTTGAAAGGGGACACTGAAGCTTTCTTT.